This paragraph covers one T cell receptor beta chain sequence. Its antigen is still unknown. Germline CDR1 is SNHLY and CDR2 is FYNNEI. The CDR3 sequence is 16 residues long. V shed 6 bases, J shed 2 bases, and the junction held 9 bases outside the gene matches. Profiling relied on immunoSEQ multiplex PCR, and the TCRdb table lists in-frame clones only, not all of them. This sample has some 120,000 clones; about 92% occur once, and the top ten carry under 1.2%. These data belong to a study of T cell responses to AZD1222 COVID-19 vaccine. General study points: Baseline serology detected seropositivity in only 6 or 7 AZD1222 recipients. The donors showed a predominance of white British ancestry and of females, with possible underestimation of clonal diversity. Among vaccine-associated CD4 TCRs, coverage spanned spike, with dominance at 160-218 and 743-854.

The sequence was collected from an adult in good health. Here the sequenced sample was peripheral blood, taken on day 0 of AZD1222 vaccination. The chain links TRBV2 to TRBJ2-7, with 11 bases fitting TRBD1. The CDR3 spells CASSLFGTGGTYEQYF. Written as DNA, the CDR3 is TGTGCCAGCAGCCTCTTCGGGACAGGGGGGACCTACGAGCAGTACTTC.